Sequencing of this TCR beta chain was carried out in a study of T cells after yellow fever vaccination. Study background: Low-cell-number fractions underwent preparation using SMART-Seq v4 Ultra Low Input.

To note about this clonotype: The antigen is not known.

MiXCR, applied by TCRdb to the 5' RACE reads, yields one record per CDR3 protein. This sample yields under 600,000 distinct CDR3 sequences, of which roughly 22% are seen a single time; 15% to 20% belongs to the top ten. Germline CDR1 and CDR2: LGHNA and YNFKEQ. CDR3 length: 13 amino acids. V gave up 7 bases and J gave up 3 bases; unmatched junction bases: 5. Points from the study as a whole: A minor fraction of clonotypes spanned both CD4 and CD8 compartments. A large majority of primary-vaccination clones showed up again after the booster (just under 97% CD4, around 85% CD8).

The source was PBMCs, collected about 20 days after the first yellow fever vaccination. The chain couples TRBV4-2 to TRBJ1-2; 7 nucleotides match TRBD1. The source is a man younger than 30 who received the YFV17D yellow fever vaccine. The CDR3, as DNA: TGTGCCAGCACCAGACAGGGTGACTATGGCTACACCTTC. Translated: CASTRQGDYGYTF.